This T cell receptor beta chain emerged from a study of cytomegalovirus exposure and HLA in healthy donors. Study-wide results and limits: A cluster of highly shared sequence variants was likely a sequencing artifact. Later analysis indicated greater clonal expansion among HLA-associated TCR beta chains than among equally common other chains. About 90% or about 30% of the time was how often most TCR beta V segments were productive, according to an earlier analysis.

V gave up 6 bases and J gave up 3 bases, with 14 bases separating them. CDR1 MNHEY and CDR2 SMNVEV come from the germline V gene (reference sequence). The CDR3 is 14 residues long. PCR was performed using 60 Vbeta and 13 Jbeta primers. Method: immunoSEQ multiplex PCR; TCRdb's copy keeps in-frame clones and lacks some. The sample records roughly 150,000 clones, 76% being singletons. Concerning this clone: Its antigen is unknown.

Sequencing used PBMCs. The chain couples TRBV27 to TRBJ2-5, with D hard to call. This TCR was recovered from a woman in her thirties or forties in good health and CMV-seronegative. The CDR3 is CASSPKRGKETQYF. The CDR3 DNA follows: TGTGCCAGCAGCCCGAAGCGTGGAAAAGAGACCCAGTACTTC.